The sample holds a few counts of the clone carrying this TCR beta chain. The target antigen is unknown. Trimming took 1 base from V and 4 from J, leaving 10 bases between them. Germline V gene sequence: CDR1 MNHNS, CDR2 SASEGT. The length of the CDR3 is 14 residues. This sample is part of a study of beta chain features in type 1 diabetes. Background on the study: Sorted cells from all samples, numbering some 99,000,000, were examined.

Study outcomes and limitations: Patients with type 1 diabetes showed fewer VDJ junction insertions and more deletions. Shorter TCRB CDR3s, moderately but significantly so, marked every one of the four CD4+ subsets in Type 1 diabetes patients.

The whole isolated RNA underwent reverse transcription, so sequencing captured expressed TCRB transcripts. Repertoires were generated with immunoSEQ multiplex PCR, while TCRdb's copy carries only in-frame clones and drops some. The data contain roughly 730,000 clones, around 15% of them singletons. The sequenced sample was naive CD4+ T cells from blood. The origin of this receptor is a man younger than 35 with type 1 diabetes. The chain uses TRBV6-1 and TRBJ1-2; D gene unclear. The CDR3 DNA sequence: TGTGCCAGCAGTGAAGGCGAGGGAGGCTATGGCTACACCTTC. Protein: CASSEGEGGYGYTF.